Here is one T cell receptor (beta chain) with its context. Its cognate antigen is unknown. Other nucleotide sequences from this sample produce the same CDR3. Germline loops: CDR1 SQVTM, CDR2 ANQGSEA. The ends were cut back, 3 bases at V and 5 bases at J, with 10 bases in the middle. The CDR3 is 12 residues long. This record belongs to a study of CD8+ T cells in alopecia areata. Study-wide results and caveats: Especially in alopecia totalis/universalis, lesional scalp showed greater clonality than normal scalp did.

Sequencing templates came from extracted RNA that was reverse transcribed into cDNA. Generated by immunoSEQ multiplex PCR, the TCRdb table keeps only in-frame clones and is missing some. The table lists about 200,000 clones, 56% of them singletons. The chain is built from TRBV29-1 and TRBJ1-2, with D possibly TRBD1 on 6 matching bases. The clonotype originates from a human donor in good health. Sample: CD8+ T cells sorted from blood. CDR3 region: CSVEDSLYGYTF. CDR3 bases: TGCAGCGTTGAGGACAGCCTATATGGCTACACCTTC. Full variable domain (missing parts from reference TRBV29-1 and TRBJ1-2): SAVISQKPSRDICQRGTSLTIQCQVDSQVTMMFWYRQQPGQSLTLIATANQGSEATYESGFVIDKFPISRPNLTFSTLTVSNMSPEDSSIYLCSVEDSLYGYTFGSGTRLTVV.